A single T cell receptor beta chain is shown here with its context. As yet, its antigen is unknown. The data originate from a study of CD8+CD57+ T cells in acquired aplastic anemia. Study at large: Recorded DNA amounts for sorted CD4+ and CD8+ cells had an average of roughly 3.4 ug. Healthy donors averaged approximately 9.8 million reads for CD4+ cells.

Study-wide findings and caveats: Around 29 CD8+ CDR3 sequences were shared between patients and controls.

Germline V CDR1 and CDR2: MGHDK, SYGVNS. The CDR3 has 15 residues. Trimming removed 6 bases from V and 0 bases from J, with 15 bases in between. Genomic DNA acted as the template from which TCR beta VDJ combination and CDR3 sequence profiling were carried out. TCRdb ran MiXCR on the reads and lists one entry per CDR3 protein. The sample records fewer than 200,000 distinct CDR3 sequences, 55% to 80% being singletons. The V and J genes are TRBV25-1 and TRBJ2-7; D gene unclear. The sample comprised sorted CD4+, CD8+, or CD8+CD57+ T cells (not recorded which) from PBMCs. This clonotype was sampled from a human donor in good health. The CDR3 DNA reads TGTGCCAGCAGCACCTCGGCAGGTAGCTCCTACGAGCAGTACTTC. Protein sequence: CASSTSAGSSYEQYF.